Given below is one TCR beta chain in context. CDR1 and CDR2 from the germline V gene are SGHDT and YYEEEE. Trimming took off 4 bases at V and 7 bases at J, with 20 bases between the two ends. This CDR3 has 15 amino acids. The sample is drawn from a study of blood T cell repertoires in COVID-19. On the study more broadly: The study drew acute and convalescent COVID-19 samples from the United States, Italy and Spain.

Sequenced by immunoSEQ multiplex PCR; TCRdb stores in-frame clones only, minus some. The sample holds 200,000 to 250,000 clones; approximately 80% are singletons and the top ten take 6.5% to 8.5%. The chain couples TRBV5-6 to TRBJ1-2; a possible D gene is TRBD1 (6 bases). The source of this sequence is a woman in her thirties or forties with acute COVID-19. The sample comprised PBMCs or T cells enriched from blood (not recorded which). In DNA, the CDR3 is TGTGCCAGCAGCCCAGGGGAGATTCGTTTCGCTGGCTACACCTTC. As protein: CASSPGEIRFAGYTF.